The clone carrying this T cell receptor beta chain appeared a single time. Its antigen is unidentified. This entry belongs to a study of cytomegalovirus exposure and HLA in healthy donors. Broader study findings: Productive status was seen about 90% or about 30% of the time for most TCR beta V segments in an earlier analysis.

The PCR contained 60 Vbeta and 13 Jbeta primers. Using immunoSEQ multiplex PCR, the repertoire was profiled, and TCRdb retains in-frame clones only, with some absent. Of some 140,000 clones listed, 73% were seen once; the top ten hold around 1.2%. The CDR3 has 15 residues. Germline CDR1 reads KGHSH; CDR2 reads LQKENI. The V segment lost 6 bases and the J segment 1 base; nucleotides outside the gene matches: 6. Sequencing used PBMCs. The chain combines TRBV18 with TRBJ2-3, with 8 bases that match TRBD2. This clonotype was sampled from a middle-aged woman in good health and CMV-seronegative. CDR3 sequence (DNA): TGTGCCAGCTCCCTACAGACTAGCGGCACAGATACGCAGTATTTT. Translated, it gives CASSLQTSGTDTQYF. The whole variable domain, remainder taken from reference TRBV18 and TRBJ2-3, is NAGVMQNPRHLVRRRGQEARLRCSPMKGHSHVYWYRQLPEEGLKFMVYLQKENIIDESGMPKERFSAEFPKEGPSILRIQQVVRGDSAAYFCASSLQTSGTDTQYFGPGTRLTVL.